This entry concerns a single T cell receptor beta chain. Its antigen is not known. Profiling relied on immunoSEQ multiplex PCR, and the TCRdb table lists in-frame clones only, not all of them. Of tens of thousands of clones in the sample, 70% to 90% were seen once. Regarding time point: week 35, safety follow-up. A 20-mer mutant IDH1 peptide at 300 ug was injected subcutaneously with topical imiquimod. Each patient was administered eight vaccinations, scheduled in weeks 1, 3, 5, 7, 11, 15, 19 and 23. The data are from a study of a mutant IDH1 vaccine in newly diagnosed glioma. Study-wide results and caveats: Immune responses arising from the vaccine appeared in around 93% of patients.

V was trimmed by 3 bases and J by 4 bases, leaving 9 bases between them. The CDR3 length is 13 residues. CDR1 is SGHTA, CDR2 FQGTGA, per germline. This receptor was taken from a woman aged 40 to 55 with glioma. Sequenced here: PBMCs, sampled from a glioma patient whose treatment included an IDH1 peptide vaccine. The chain has TRBV7-3 and TRBJ1-2; tentatively, D is TRBD1 (5 bases). This chain's CDR3 is CASSLGPSYGYTF. CDR3 bases: TGTGCCAGCAGCTTGGGGCCCTCCTATGGCTACACCTTC. Drawing the rest from reference TRBV7-3 and TRBJ1-2, the complete variable domain is GAGVSQTPSNKVTEKGKYVELRCDPISGHTALYWYRQSLGQGPEFLIYFQGTGAADDSGLPNDRFFAVRPEGSVSTLKIQRTERGDSAVYLCASSLGPSYGYTFGSGTRLTVV.